The present T cell receptor (beta chain) was sequenced within a study of blood T cells in healthy people across ages. The authors ran a second PCR of about 6 to 12 cycles using a sample-barcoded 5' primer and a J-beta primer mix. A single record per CDR3 protein comes from TCRdb applying MiXCR to the 5' RACE reads. The table shows over 1,500,000 distinct CDR3 sequences, with around 40% occurring only once. CDR1 and CDR2 (germline): SQVTM, ANQGSEA. The CDR3 contains 14 residues. The V gene end was trimmed by 5 bases and the J gene end by 8 bases; junction bases not matched to a gene: 5. Material for sequencing was blood. This sequence was found in a human donor in good health. The rearrangement uses TRBV29-1 and TRBJ1-6, with 11 bases lining up with TRBD1. Written as DNA, the CDR3 is TGCAGCGTTACCGTGGGACAGGGGGATTCACCCCTCCACTTT. The encoded protein is CSVTVGQGDSPLHF.